This TCR beta chain was sequenced for a study of blood T cell repertoires in COVID-19. Germline assignment: CDR1 MNHEY and CDR2 SMNVEV (reference sequence). CDR3 size: 14 residues. Trimming took 5 bases from V and 5 from J, leaving 13 bases between them. Sequencing was performed with immunoSEQ multiplex PCR; in TCRdb, only in-frame clones are kept and a portion is missing. The table shows around 240,000 clones, with 70% to 90% occurring only once. The count of this clone is one. The source is a woman aged 45-65 years who had recovered from COVID-19. The sequenced material came from PBMCs or T cells enriched from blood (not recorded which). J is TRBJ2-1 and V is TRBV27; D not certain. CDR3 protein: CASSIYTRDNEQFF. Written as DNA, the CDR3 is TGTGCCAGCAGTATATACACACGGGACAATGAGCAGTTCTTC.